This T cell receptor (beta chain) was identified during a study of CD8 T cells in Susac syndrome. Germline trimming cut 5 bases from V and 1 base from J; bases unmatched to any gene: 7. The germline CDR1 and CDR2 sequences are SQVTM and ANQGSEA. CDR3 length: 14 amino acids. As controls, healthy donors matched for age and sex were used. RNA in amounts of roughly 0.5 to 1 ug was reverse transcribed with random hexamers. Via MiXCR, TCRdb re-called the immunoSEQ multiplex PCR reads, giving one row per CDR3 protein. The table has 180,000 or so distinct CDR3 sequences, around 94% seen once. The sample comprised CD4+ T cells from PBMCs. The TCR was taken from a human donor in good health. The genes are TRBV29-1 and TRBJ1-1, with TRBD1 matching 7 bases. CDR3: CSVNPGGGNTEAFF. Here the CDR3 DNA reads TGCAGCGTTAACCCAGGGGGGGGGAACACTGAAGCTTTCTTT.